The next 20 T cell receptor beta chains were all read from a single sample in a study of chemoradiotherapy in HPV16-positive cancers. Some clones are missing from TCRdb's copy, which holds only in-frame ones; the method was immunoSEQ multiplex PCR. The sample includes 4,500 to 5,500 clones, 95% to 97% of them seen just once. Specimen: tumor tissue, collected from a patient who underwent chemoradiotherapy. All receptors derive from a human donor with HPV-associated anogenital cancer.

The rearrangement links TRBV9 to TRBJ1-5, with TRBD1 matching 7 bases. The CDR3 totals 17 residues. CDR1 and CDR2 (germline): SGDLS, YYNGEE. The ends lost 4 bases at V and 0 bases at J; junction bases unmatched: 10. The CDR3 bases are TGTGCCAGCAGCCAGGGACAGAACATCAATAGCAATCAGCCCCAGCATTTT. This codes for CASSQGQNINSNQPQHF.

The chain uses TRBV19 and TRBJ1-2; no firm D call. V was cut by 5 bases and J by 5 bases, with 9 bases left in between. Germline values: CDR1 LNHDA, CDR2 SQIVND (reference sequence). The CDR3 runs 12 residues. CDR3 in amino acids: CASSAGRYGYTF. The CDR3, as DNA: TGTGCCAGTAGTGCCGGGCGGTATGGCTACACCTTC.

This chain connects TRBV5-4 to TRBJ1-4; 8 positions agree with TRBD1. CDR1 is SGHNT and CDR2 is YYREEE in the germline V gene (reference sequence). The CDR3 is 14 residues long. The V segment lost 3 bases and the J segment 8 bases; nucleotides outside the gene matches: 6. CDR3 sequence (DNA): TGTGCCAGCAGCTCAAGAAGACAGGGGGAAAAACTGTTTTTT. Translating gives CASSSRRQGEKLFF.

This chain joins TRBV6-6 and TRBJ1-2; D ambiguous. This CDR3 comprises 14 residues. Germline V gene lookup returns CDR1 MNHNY and CDR2 SVGAGI (reference sequence). The germline V and J ends were trimmed by 3 bases and 0 bases, with 8 bases remaining between them. The chain's CDR3 is CASSYGRPNYGYTF. Written as DNA, the CDR3 is TGTGCCAGCAGTTATGGTAGACCTAACTATGGCTACACCTTC.

The gene calls are TRBV6-5 and TRBJ2-7, with 9 bases lining up with TRBD1. Germline V gene lookup returns CDR1 MNHEY and CDR2 SVGAGI. The J segment lost 4 bases and the V segment lost 4 bases, leaving 11 bases of the junction unmatched. The CDR3 contains 16 residues. In nucleotides, the CDR3 is TGTGCCAGCAGTTTAAACCGGGACAGGGATGGGTACGAGCAGTACTTC. Amino acids: CASSLNRDRDGYEQYF.

J is TRBJ2-7 and V is TRBV27; TRBD2 matches at 8 bases. Germline CDR1 and CDR2: MNHEY and SMNVEV (reference sequence). The V gene end was trimmed by 8 bases and the J gene end by 4 bases; junction bases not matched to a gene: 7. This CDR3 comprises 13 residues. CDR3 protein: CASRGGGSYEQYF. CDR3 bases: TGTGCCAGCCGGGGGGGCGGTAGTTACGAGCAGTACTTC.

The V and J genes are TRBV19 and TRBJ2-2; no clear D gene. Germline lookup yields CDR1 LNHDA and CDR2 SQIVND (reference sequence). V was shortened by 0 bases and J by 1 base, with 6 bases between the two germline ends. This CDR3 has 15 amino acids. The CDR3 region has the DNA TGTGCCAGTAGTATAGACCAGAAGAACACCGGGGAGCTGTTTTTT. Residues: CASSIDQKNTGELFF.

The chain employs TRBV5-6 and TRBJ1-4; no definite D call. Trimming took 0 bases from V and 3 from J, leaving 9 bases between them. CDR3 length: 15 amino acids. CDR1 SGHDT and CDR2 YYEEEE come from the germline V gene. The CDR3 DNA follows: TGTGCCAGCAGCTTGGGGGCCTGGGCTAATGAAAAACTGTTTTTT. Its protein product is CASSLGAWANEKLFF.

The V and J genes are TRBV7-6 and TRBJ1-1; D is undetermined. Germline assignment: CDR1 SGHVS and CDR2 FNYEAQ. This CDR3 spans 15 amino acids. V was clipped by 5 bases and J by 6 bases, with 19 bases between them. As DNA, the CDR3 is TGTGCCAGCAGCGCGCGTCGTGGAACAAGGTCTGAAGCTTTCTTT. Encoded protein: CASSARRGTRSEAFF.

CDR3 sequence reads: CASAKGGRADTQYF. The CDR3 DNA sequence: TGTGCCAGCGCCAAGGGCGGGAGAGCAGATACGCAGTATTTT. The V and J genes are TRBV2 and TRBJ2-3; 7 positions match TRBD2. CDR1 is SNHLY and CDR2 is FYNNEI in the germline V gene. CDR3 length: 14 residues. V lost 8 bases, J lost 4 bases, and 9 bases stayed unmatched.

The chain carries TRBV20-1 and TRBJ1-2; D is unclear. Per the germline V gene, CDR1 is DFQATT and CDR2 is SNEGSKA (reference sequence). With 4 bases removed from V and 4 bases from J, the gap between germline ends came to 7 bases. This CDR3 comprises 11 residues. The CDR3 sequence is CSAKARYGYTF. Written as DNA, the CDR3 is TGCAGTGCTAAAGCTCGCTATGGCTACACCTTC.

The chain uses TRBV12-5 and TRBJ1-5; D may be TRBD1 (6 bases). V shed 4 bases and J shed 6 bases, with 10 bases lying between them. Germline CDR1 LGHNT, CDR2 FRNRAP. The CDR3 is 13 amino acids. CDR3 in DNA: TGTGCTAGTGGTTGGGGGCGTAGTCAGCCCCAGCATTTT. This sequence encodes CASGWGRSQPQHF.

The chain recombines TRBV5-8 with TRBJ2-6; tentatively, D is TRBD1 or TRBD2 (6 bases each). CDR3 length: 16 residues. Germline V gene lookup returns CDR1 SGHTS and CDR2 YDEGEE. V dropped 1 base and J dropped 4 bases, with 12 bases sitting between them. In DNA, the CDR3 is TGTGCCAGCAGCTTGAATCGGGGGCAGGGGGCCAACGTCCTGACTTTC. This codes for CASSLNRGQGANVLTF. Combining the CDR3 with reference TRBV5-8 and TRBJ2-6 gives the whole variable domain EAGVTQSPTHLIKTRGQQATLRCSPISGHTSVYWYQQALGLGLQFLLWYDEGEERNRGNFPPRFSGRQFPNYSSELNVNALELEDSALYLCASSLNRGQGANVLTFGAGSRLTVL.

V usage is TRBV29-1 and J usage is TRBJ2-7, with D possibly called TRBD1 or TRBD2 (6 bases each). Per the germline V gene, CDR1 is SQVTM and CDR2 is ANQGSEA. This CDR3 has 12 residues. Trimming shortened V by 4 bases and J by 4 bases, and 11 bases separated the two germline ends. CDR3 protein: CSVAGASYEQYF. DNA of the CDR3: TGCAGCGTTGCGGGGGCAAGTTACGAGCAGTACTTC.

The chain uses TRBV4-1 and TRBJ1-2, with D uncertain. V was cut by 1 base and J by 8 bases, with 20 bases left in between. This CDR3 has 16 residues. The germline V gene encodes CDR1 MGHRA and CDR2 YSYEKL. CDR3 sequence reads: CASSQGMTFEMEGYTF. CDR3 DNA sequence: TGCGCCAGCAGCCAAGGAATGACCTTTGAGATGGAGGGCTACACCTTC.

The J gene is TRBJ1-2, the V gene TRBV6-5; 10 bases fit TRBD1. The CDR3 consists of 14 residues. J lost 7 bases, V lost 8 bases, and 10 bases had no gene match. Germline V gene data show CDR1 as MNHEY and CDR2 as SVGAGI. CDR3 in amino acids: CASQFRTGGGGYTF. The CDR3 DNA sequence: TGTGCCAGCCAATTTAGGACAGGGGGAGGTGGCTACACCTTC.

V is TRBV27 and J is TRBJ1-2; TRBD1 might be the D (5 bases). The CDR3 length is 14 residues. Germline V gives CDR1 MNHEY, CDR2 SMNVEV (reference sequence). V lost 4 bases and J lost 7, with 16 bases in between. CDR3 loop: CASSSPGGFRGYTF. CDR3 coding DNA: TGTGCCAGCAGTTCCCCCGGGGGGTTTCGTGGCTACACCTTC.

The sample holds one count of this clone. The chain has TRBV28 and TRBJ2-2; D not resolved. CDR1 is MDHEN and CDR2 is SYDVKM in the germline V gene. The CDR3 totals 12 residues. V was trimmed by 3 bases and J by 7 bases, leaving 6 bases between them. CDR3 DNA: TGTGCCAGCAGTTTTTGGGGCGGGGAGCTGTTTTTT. Its protein is CASSFWGGELFF.

The chain joins TRBV5-1 to TRBJ2-1; TRBD1 might be the D (6 bases). V lost 4 bases and J lost 4, with 12 bases in between. CDR1 is SGHRS, CDR2 YFSETQ, per germline. CDR3 length: 14 amino acids. CDR3 loop: CASSPQGIYNEQFF. The CDR3 region has the DNA TGCGCCAGCAGCCCTCAGGGGATTTACAATGAGCAGTTCTTC.

V usage is TRBV4-1 and J usage is TRBJ1-2; no definite D call. The ends were cut back, 5 bases at V and 0 bases at J, with 28 bases in the middle. Germline V gene sequence: CDR1 MGHRA, CDR2 YSYEKL. The CDR3 runs to 20 residues. This CDR3 reads CASSFLSVRLERVANYGYTF. The CDR3 DNA reads TGCGCCAGCAGCTTTTTATCCGTTCGGCTGGAGAGGGTTGCTAACTATGGCTACACCTTC.